This T cell receptor beta chain was sequenced for a study of blood T cell repertoires in COVID-19. Study background: PBMCs, B-cell-depleted T cells, or T cells were the source of the cDNA or gDNA that made up the material.

Per germline, CDR1 SGHRS and CDR2 YFSETQ. Trimming shortened V by 2 bases and J by 2 bases, and 10 bases separated the two germline ends. The CDR3 contains 15 residues. Clones were sequenced by immunoSEQ multiplex PCR, and TCRdb holds only the in-frame ones, with some missing. This sample carries 140,000 or so clones, more than 80% of them seen once, and the ten largest clones take 4.5% to 5.5%. The chain recombines TRBV5-1 with TRBJ2-2; no clear D. The specimen sequenced was peripheral blood. This sequence originates from a human donor in a cohort sampled during active COVID-19. CDR3 loop: CASSFNTANTGELFF. The CDR3 nucleotides are TGCGCCAGCAGCTTCAATACAGCTAACACCGGGGAGCTGTTTTTT.